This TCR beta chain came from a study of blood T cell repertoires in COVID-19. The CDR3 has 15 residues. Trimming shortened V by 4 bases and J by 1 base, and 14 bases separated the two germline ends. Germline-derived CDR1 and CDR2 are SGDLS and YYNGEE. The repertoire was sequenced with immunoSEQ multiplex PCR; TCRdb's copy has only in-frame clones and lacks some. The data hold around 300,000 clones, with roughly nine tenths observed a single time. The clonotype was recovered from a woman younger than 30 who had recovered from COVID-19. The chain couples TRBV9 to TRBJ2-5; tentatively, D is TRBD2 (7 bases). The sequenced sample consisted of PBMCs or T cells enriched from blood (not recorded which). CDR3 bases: TGTGCCAGCAGCATCGGGGGCGGGGGCCAAGAGACCCAGTACTTC. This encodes CASSIGGGGQETQYF. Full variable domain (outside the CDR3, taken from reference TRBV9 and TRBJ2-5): DSGVTQTPKHLITATGQRVTLRCSPRSGDLSVYWYQQSLDQGLQFLIQYYNGEERAKGNILERFSAQQFPDLHSELNLSSLELGDSALYFCASSIGGGGQETQYFGPGTRLLVL.